Listed below are T cell receptor beta chains from one sample, sequenced in a study of early T cells in non-severe SARS-CoV-2 infection. TCRdb processed the 5' RACE reads anew with MiXCR; each CDR3 protein has one entry. The sample lists around 61,000 distinct CDR3 sequences, about 11% occurring once. Sequencing was performed on whole blood. These TCRs come from an adult who was a healthcare worker with PCR-confirmed SARS-CoV-2 infection or an uninfected control (not recorded which). Each CDR3 is given with its conserved first and last residue. Each record gives: V gene, J gene, clone size, D gene, CDR3 protein, CDR3 DNA. The D gene is left open where the match is weak. Clone size is given for some rows only: seen once, a few or many times, or a class if the clone is expanded.

>TRBV19|TRBJ1-5|many|NA
CASSISQNNQPQHF
TGTGCCAGTAGTATAAGTCAGAACAATCAGCCCCAGCATTTT
>TRBV5-4|TRBJ2-1|NA|TRBD2
CASSLGTSGRGGEQFF
TGTGCCAGCAGCTTGGGTACTAGCGGGAGAGGAGGTGAGCAGTTCTTC
>TRBV4-1|TRBJ2-1|many|NA
CASSQDSTGNEQFF
TGCGCCAGCAGCCAAGATTCTACAGGCAATGAGCAGTTCTTC
>TRBV7-9|TRBJ2-7|many|NA
CASSPAGLSYEQYF
TGTGCCAGCAGCCCAGCAGGGCTCTCCTACGAGCAGTACTTC
>TRBV25-1|TRBJ2-7|NA|NA
CASSEGGDSYEQYF
TGTGCCAGCAGTGAGGGGGGTGACTCCTACGAGCAGTACTTC
>TRBV6-5|TRBJ2-1|few|TRBD1
CASSRTGDPYNEQFF
TGTGCCAGCAGTCGGACAGGGGACCCCTACAATGAGCAGTTCTTC
>TRBV18|TRBJ1-1|many|TRBD1
CASSPPGQGGTEAFF
TGTGCCAGCTCACCTCCGGGACAGGGAGGTACTGAAGCTTTCTTT
>TRBV10-3|TRBJ1-5|many|NA
CAIRNRGNQPQHF
TGTGCCATCAGAAATAGGGGCAATCAGCCCCAGCATTTT
>TRBV3-1|TRBJ2-7|many|NA
CASSHYGTGSYEQYF
TGTGCCAGCAGCCACTACGGGACCGGTTCCTACGAGCAGTACTTC
>TRBV20-1|TRBJ2-1|many|TRBD2
CSARDRSGSGNEQFF
TGCAGTGCTAGAGATCGTAGCGGGAGTGGGAATGAGCAGTTCTTC
>TRBV7-3|TRBJ2-5|few|NA
CASSFAGVETQYF
TGTGCCAGCAGCTTCGCAGGGGTCGAGACCCAGTACTTC
>TRBV4-2|TRBJ2-5|many|NA
CASSQDIGRLEETQYF
TGTGCCAGCAGCCAAGATATAGGGCGATTAGAAGAGACCCAGTACTTC
>TRBV7-9|TRBJ1-6|few|NA
CASSLALDALHF
TGTGCCAGCAGCTTAGCGTTAGATGCGCTCCACTTT
>TRBV7-2|TRBJ2-7|NA|NA
CASSFGPGREQYF
TGTGCCAGCAGCTTCGGACCGGGTAGGGAGCAGTACTTC
>TRBV7-8|TRBJ2-1|NA|TRBD2
CASSPGTSGSNTYNEQFF
TGTGCCAGCAGCCCCGGGACTAGCGGGAGTAACACCTACAATGAGCAGTTCTTC
>TRBV5-1|TRBJ2-5|many|TRBD1
CASSLGQQETQYF
TGTGCCAGCAGCTTGGGACAGCAAGAGACCCAGTACTTC
>TRBV7-2|TRBJ2-5|many|NA
CASALGVGGQETQYF
TGTGCCAGCGCCCTAGGGGTTGGGGGACAAGAGACCCAGTACTTC
>TRBV9|TRBJ2-1|NA|NA
CASTPRAFGPYNEQFF
TGTGCCAGCACCCCCCGGGCCTTCGGACCCTACAATGAGCAGTTCTTC
>TRBV7-2|TRBJ1-2|NA|TRBD1
CASSLSRGEYGYTF
TGTGCCAGCAGCTTAAGCAGGGGGGAATATGGCTACACCTTC
>TRBV7-9|TRBJ1-1|many|NA
CAKIQDLNTEAFF
TGTGCCAAAATACAGGATCTGAACACTGAAGCTTTCTTT
>TRBV20-1|TRBJ1-1|many|TRBD1
CSARGGGQSSF
TGCAGTGCTAGGGGAGGGGGACAGTCCTCTTTT
>TRBV5-1|TRBJ2-1|NA|TRBD2
CASSQGLTSVGNEQFF
TGCGCCAGCAGCCAGGGTCTCACTAGCGTGGGGAATGAGCAGTTCTTC
>TRBV6-5|TRBJ2-7|NA|TRBD1
CASTTRDRGEQYF
TGTGCCAGCACCACCCGGGACAGGGGCGAGCAGTACTTC
>TRBV12-3/TRBV12-4|TRBJ1-1|NA|TRBD1
CASRRQGGTEAFF
TGTGCCAGCAGGAGACAGGGAGGCACTGAAGCTTTCTTT
>TRBV6-6|TRBJ1-1|many|TRBD1
CASSPGQGRAEAFF
TGTGCCAGCAGCCCCGGACAGGGGCGGGCTGAAGCTTTCTTT
>TRBV20-1|TRBJ2-5|few|NA
CSAIMGGGETQYF
TGCAGTGCGATCATGGGGGGTGGAGAGACCCAGTACTTC
>TRBV29-1|TRBJ2-4|few|NA
CSVLEDRRPKNIQYF
TGCAGCGTTCTAGAGGACCGACGGCCCAAAAACATTCAGTACTTC
>TRBV12-3/TRBV12-4|TRBJ2-1|many|NA
CASSRQRTAGGGEQFF
TGTGCCAGCAGCAGACAACGGACTGCTGGGGGAGGTGAGCAGTTCTTC
>TRBV5-4|TRBJ2-1|few|TRBD2
CASTTGGGSSYNEQFF
TGTGCCAGCACCACCGGGGGAGGGAGCTCCTACAATGAGCAGTTCTTC
>TRBV29-1|TRBJ1-1|NA|NA
CSVAGRRNTEAFF
TGCAGCGTTGCAGGGAGACGGAACACTGAAGCTTTCTTT
>TRBV21-1|TRBJ2-5|few|NA
CASSREGLAEKETQYF
TGTGCCAGCAGCCGAGAGGGACTGGCGGAGAAAGAGACCCAGTACTTC